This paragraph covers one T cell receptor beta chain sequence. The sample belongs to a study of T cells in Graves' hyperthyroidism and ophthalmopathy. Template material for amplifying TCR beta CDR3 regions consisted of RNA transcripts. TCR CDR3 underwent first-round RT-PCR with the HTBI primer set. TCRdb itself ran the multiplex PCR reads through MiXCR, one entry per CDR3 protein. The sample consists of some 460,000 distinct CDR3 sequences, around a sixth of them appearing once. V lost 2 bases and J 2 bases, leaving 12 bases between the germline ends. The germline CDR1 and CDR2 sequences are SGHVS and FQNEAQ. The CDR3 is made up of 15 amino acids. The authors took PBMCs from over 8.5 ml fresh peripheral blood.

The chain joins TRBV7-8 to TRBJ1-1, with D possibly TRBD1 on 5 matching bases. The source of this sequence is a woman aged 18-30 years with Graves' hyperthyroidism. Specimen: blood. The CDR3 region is CASSLRGPLNTEAFF. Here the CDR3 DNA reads TGTGCCAGCAGCTTAAGGGGCCCTCTCAACACTGAAGCTTTCTTT.